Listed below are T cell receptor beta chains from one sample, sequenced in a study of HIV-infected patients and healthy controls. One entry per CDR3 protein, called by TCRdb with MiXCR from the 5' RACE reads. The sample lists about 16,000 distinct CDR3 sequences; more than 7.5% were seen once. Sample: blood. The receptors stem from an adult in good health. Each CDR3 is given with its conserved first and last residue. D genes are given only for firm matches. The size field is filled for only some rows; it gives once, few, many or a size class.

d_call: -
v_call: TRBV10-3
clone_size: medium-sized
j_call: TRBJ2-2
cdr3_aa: CAISRDSNTGELFF
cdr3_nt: TGTGCCATCAGCCGGGACTCGAACACCGGGGAGCTGTTTTTT

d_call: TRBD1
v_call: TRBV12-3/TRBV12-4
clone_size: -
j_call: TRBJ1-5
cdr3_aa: CASSFSPETGPLWNQPQHF
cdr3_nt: TGTGCCAGCAGTTTCTCTCCAGAGACAGGGCCATTATGGAATCAGCCCCAGCATTTT

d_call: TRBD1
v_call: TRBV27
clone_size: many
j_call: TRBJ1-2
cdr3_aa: CASSSGQGAHYGYTF
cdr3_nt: TGTGCCAGCAGTTCCGGACAGGGGGCTCACTATGGCTACACCTTC

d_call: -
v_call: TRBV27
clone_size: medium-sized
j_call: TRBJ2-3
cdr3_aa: CASSGLGPTDTQYF
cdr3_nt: TGTGCCAGCAGTGGTTTGGGTCCCACAGATACGCAGTATTTT

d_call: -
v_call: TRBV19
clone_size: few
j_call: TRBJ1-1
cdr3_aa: CASSPSPDTEAFF
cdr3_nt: TGTGCCAGTAGTCCGTCCCCGGACACTGAAGCTTTCTTT

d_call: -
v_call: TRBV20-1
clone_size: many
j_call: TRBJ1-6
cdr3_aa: CSARYRDNQGNSPLHF
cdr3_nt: TGCAGTGCTAGGTACAGGGACAACCAGGGCAATTCACCCCTCCACTTT

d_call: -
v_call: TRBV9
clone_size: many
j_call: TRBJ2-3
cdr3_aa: CASSVSGLSTDTQYF
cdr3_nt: TGTGCCAGCAGCGTAAGCGGACTAAGCACAGATACGCAGTATTTT

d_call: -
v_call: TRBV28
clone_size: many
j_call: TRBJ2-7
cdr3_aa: CASTAGRGVPGYEQYF
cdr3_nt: TGTGCCAGCACCGCCGGCAGGGGAGTCCCCGGCTACGAGCAGTACTTC

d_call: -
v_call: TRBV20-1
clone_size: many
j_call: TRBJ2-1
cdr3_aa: CSAPPAGSYNEQFF
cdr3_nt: TGCAGTGCGCCCCCAGCGGGCTCCTACAATGAGCAGTTCTTC

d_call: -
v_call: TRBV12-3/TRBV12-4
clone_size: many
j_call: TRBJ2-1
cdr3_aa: CASSLAYGNEQFF
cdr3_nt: TGTGCCAGCAGTTTAGCGTACGGGAACGAGCAGTTCTTC

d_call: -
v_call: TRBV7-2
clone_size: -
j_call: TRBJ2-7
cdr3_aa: CASSPAWGALYEQYF
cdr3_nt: TGTGCCAGCAGCCCGGCGTGGGGCGCCCTCTACGAGCAGTACTTC

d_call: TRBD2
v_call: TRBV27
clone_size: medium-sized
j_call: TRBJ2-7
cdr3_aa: CASSYFAGASDEQYF
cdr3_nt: TGTGCCAGCAGTTATTTCGCGGGAGCCTCGGACGAGCAGTACTTC

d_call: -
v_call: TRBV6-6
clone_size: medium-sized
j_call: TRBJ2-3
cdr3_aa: CASSYVRLHSDTQYF
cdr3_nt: TGTGCCAGCAGTTACGTCAGGTTACACTCAGATACGCAGTATTTT

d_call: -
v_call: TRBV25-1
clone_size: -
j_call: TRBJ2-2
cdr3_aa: CASSTTGELFF
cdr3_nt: TGTGCCAGCAGTACCACCGGGGAGCTGTTTTTT

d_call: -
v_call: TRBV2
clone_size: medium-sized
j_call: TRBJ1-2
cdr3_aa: CASSEVGSNYGYTF
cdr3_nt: TGTGCCAGCAGTGAAGTTGGGTCTAACTATGGCTACACCTTC

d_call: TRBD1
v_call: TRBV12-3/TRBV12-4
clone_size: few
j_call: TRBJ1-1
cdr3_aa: CASSPRMRDREPTEAFF
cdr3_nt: TGTGCCAGCAGTCCCCGTATGCGGGACAGGGAACCCACTGAAGCTTTCTTT

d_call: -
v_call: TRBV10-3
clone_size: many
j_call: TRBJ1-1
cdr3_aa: CAISVGQMNTEAFF
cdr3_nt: TGTGCCATCAGTGTCGGCCAGATGAACACTGAAGCTTTCTTT

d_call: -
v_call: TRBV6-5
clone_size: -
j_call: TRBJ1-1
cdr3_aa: CASSHRRSTEAFF
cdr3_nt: TGTGCCAGCAGCCATCGCCGGAGCACTGAAGCTTTCTTT

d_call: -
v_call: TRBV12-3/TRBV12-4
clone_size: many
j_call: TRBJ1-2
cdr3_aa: CASSSGNSYGYTF
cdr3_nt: TGTGCCAGCAGTTCGGGGAACAGCTATGGCTACACCTTC

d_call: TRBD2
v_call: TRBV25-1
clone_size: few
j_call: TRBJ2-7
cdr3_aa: CASTTTTRGAYEQYF
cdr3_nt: TGTGCCAGCACCACCACAACCCGGGGGGCCTACGAGCAGTACTTC

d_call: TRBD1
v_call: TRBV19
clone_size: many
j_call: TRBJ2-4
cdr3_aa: CASKPDRGFDIQYF
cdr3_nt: TGTGCCAGTAAACCGGACAGGGGGTTTGACATTCAGTACTTC

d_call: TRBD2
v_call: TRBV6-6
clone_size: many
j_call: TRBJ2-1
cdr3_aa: CASSPRGLAGGVLSYNEQFF
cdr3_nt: TGTGCCAGCAGCCCCAGGGGGCTAGCGGGAGGAGTTCTCTCCTACAATGAGCAGTTCTTC

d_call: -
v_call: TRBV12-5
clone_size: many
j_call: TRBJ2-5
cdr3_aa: CASGLGDRETQYF
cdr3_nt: TGTGCTAGTGGCCTAGGTGATCGCGAGACCCAGTACTTC

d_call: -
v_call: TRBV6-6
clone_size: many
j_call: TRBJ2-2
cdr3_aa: CASSPPYNTGELFF
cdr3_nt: TGTGCCAGCAGTCCCCCGTATAACACCGGGGAGCTGTTTTTT

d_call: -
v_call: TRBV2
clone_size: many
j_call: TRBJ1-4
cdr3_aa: CASSGNWGINEKLFF
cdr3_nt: TGTGCCAGCAGTGGTAATTGGGGGATTAATGAAAAACTGTTTTTT

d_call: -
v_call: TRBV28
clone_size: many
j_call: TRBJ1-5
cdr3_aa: CASRSPGDYYSNQPQHF
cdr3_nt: TGTGCCAGCAGATCCCCCGGGGACTATTATAGCAATCAGCCCCAGCATTTT

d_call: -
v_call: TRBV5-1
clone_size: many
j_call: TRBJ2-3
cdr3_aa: CASCRDTSTDTQYF
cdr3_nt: TGCGCCAGCTGCCGGGACACCTCCACAGATACGCAGTATTTT

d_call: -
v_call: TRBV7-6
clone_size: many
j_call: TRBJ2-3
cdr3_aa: CASSPGGLTDTQYF
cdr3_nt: TGTGCCAGCAGTCCTGGGGGGCTTACAGATACGCAGTATTTT

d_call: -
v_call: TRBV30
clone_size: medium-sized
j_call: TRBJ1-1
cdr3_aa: CAWSADQVAFF
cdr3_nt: TGTGCCTGGAGTGCAGACCAAGTAGCTTTCTTT

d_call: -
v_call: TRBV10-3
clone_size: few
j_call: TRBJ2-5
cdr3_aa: CAISESSETQYF
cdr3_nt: TGTGCCATCAGTGAGTCAAGTGAGACCCAGTACTTC

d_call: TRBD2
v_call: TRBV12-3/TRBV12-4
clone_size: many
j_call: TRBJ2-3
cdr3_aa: CASSFAGAQDTQYF
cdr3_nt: TGTGCCAGCAGTTTTGCGGGAGCTCAAGATACGCAGTATTTT

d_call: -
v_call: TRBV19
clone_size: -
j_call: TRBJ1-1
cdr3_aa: CASTRGPTEAFF
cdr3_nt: TGTGCCAGTACCCGGGGGCCCACTGAAGCTTTCTTT

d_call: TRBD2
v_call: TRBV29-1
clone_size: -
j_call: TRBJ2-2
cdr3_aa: CSVDATGGGTGELFF
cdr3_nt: TGCAGCGTTGATGCAACGGGAGGAGGGACCGGGGAGCTGTTTTTT

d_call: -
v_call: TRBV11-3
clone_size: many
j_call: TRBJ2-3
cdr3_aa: CASSRTRGSDTQYF
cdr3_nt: TGTGCCAGCAGCAGGACCAGGGGCTCGGATACGCAGTATTTT

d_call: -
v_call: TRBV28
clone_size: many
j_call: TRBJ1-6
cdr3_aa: CASEGSYNSPLHF
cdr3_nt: TGTGCCAGCGAGGGCTCCTATAATTCACCCCTCCACTTT

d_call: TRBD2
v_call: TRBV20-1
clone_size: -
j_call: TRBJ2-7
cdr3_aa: CSAPPARLAAPYEQYF
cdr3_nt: TGCAGTGCTCCCCCCGCCCGACTAGCAGCACCCTACGAGCAGTACTTC

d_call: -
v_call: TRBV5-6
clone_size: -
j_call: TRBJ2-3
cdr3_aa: CASNEEPGTDTQYF
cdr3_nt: TGTGCCAGCAACGAAGAGCCGGGCACAGATACGCAGTATTTT

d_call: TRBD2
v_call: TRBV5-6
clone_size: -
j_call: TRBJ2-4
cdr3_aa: CASSSLLASGRVKNIQYF
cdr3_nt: TGTGCCAGCAGCTCCCTCTTGGCTAGCGGGAGAGTCAAAAACATTCAGTACTTC